The T cell receptor beta chain described here comes from a study of blood T cell repertoires in COVID-19. Some clones are missing from TCRdb's copy, which holds only in-frame ones; the method was immunoSEQ multiplex PCR. The data hold nearly 95,000 clones, with about 74% observed a single time. Recruited during active infection, patients (from Seattle) were subsequently followed longitudinally. The V end lost 1 base, the J end lost 3 bases, and 11 bases lay between the germline ends. Germline CDR1 SGHDT, CDR2 YYEEEE. The CDR3 sequence is 14 residues long. The sequenced material came from peripheral blood. The source is a man aged 65 to 79 with COVID-19, enrolled during active disease. The rearrangement joins TRBV5-6 to TRBJ2-7; D is uncertain. The CDR3 DNA follows: TGTGCCAGCAGCTTGTTTTTACAGCACTACGAGCAGTACTTC. It yields the protein CASSLFLQHYEQYF.